The source of this T cell receptor beta chain is a study of cytomegalovirus exposure and HLA in healthy donors (dated by TCRdb to 2016 to 2017). Describing the broader study: An earlier analysis of approximately 640 of the donors reported approximately 290 Gb of sequence data and roughly 110 million unique TCR beta sequences from around 200 million T cells. The aim of the study was to test whether cataloging public T cell receptors could identify signatures of past pathogen exposure. The study combined high-throughput TCR immunosequencing, statistical association of individual TCRs with disease status, and machine learning to predict cytomegalovirus infection status. Among 300 to 500 genotyped donors of the cohort, an average of roughly 230,000 unique TCR beta nucleotide sequences was sequenced per donor, of which 15% to 20% were non-productive. An early release covering 500 to 750 HLA-typed donors comprised approximately 300 gigabases of sequencing data and around 85 million unique TCR sequences. In a later analysis, previously published TCR beta repertoires from more than 500 donors were re-analyzed and high-resolution HLA genotyping was added so that TCR occurrence patterns could be studied. Rather than using new phenotypic data, the later analysis identified candidate immune exposures from TCR beta sequences and from how often those sequences occurred across donors. A separate validation cohort of roughly 110 different subjects was used in addition to the roughly 670-subject first cohort. The study used immunosequencing to profile the T cell repertoires of some 600 subjects and linked those repertoires to cytomegalovirus serostatus. The number of donors typed differed by locus, with roughly 620-630 for A, B, C, DRB1 and DQB1, roughly 520 for DQA1, 606 for DPA1, and under 490 for DPB1. Among the approximately 400 genotyped donors, 81% belonged to the genetic ancestry cluster associated with self-reported Caucasian donors. Every discovery cohort repertoire had been produced on one sequencing platform. Donor age, sex, ethnicity and CMV serostatus were collected together with the repertoire data. HLA typing included class I and class II loci at four-digit resolution. An earlier analysis of 587 of the donors used high-throughput TCR beta sequencing to judge whether each TCR beta V gene segment behaved as functional or pseudogenic. A handful of DR-DQ haplotypes were handled as single units for association and clustering because linkage in the cohort was strong. A later genetic analysis used genome-wide SNP genotypes for about 65% of the roughly 670 donors, treating that subset as a discovery cohort.

This clone was seen more than once but under ten times. This receptor's antigen is unknown. Nothing much larger sits one base from this clone, and base qualities are not available. The cohort comprised several hundred healthy bone marrow donors. Cohort members were all nominally healthy when sampled, although unrecorded immune exposures were likely present. The donor tested CMV seropositive, placing the donor among the 250 to 350 seropositive members of the cohort. Every donor gave a peripheral blood sample, and the peripheral blood mononuclear cells from that sample were used for TCR beta sequencing. The Qiagen DNeasy Blood Extraction Kit was used to extract genomic DNA from the blood cell samples. From the cysteine up to the phenylalanine, the CDR3 has a length of 14 residues. Left in the record is the CDR3 DNA by itself, 42 bases read in frame from the first base. The V end loses 1 base and the J end loses 4 bases, and a stretch of 10 bases separates them. CDR1 SGHTA and CDR2 FQGTGA were looked up in the germline V gene.

The paper's findings and limits, for the study overall: Assigning TCR associations to individual alleles was difficult when HLA alleles, especially DR and DQ, strongly co-occurred. Correlated functional status among segregating V segments might reflect linkage disequilibrium, but an unknown experimental factor could not be ruled out. In a later analysis, most CMV-associated TCR beta chains were found to appear HLA-restricted, with HLA associations seemingly driven largely by CMV exposure. The sequencing pipeline was judged likely to have produced a cluster of highly shared sequence variants as a technical artifact. Because the 87-base-pair reads could not distinguish some IMGT-functional V segments, including TRBV6-2 and TRBV6-3, those segments were excluded. In this cohort, only TCR beta chains were sequenced, and detectable features were limited by the absence of alpha or paired-chain data. In a later analysis, TCR association rates were found to vary across HLA loci, with the most associated TCRs seen for DRB1 alleles and the fewest for HLA-C alleles. Because HLA typing was unavailable for some donors at each locus, only the typed subset was used in association tests. Several of the top co-occurrence clusters appeared to be linked to parvovirus B19, influenza, CMV and Epstein-Barr virus, according to a later analysis. The earlier analysis of almost 600 of the donors excluded about 16 rarely observed V segments, including chromosome 9 orphons, because counts were too low. A later analysis found that HLA-associated TCR beta chains were more clonally expanded and had lower generation probabilities than equally common non-associated chains. Specific HLA alleles were associated with 15,000 to 20,000 TCR beta sequences at a false discovery rate of 0.05 in a later analysis. In an earlier analysis of more than 450 of the donors, most TCR beta V segments were observed in productive rearrangements about 90% or about 30% of the time, broadly matching IMGT annotations. The only immune exposure information available for the cohort was CMV serostatus. A later genetic analysis associated a missense DCLRE1C variant with V-gene and J-gene trimming of TCR beta chains, and an independent cohort replicated the association. The study gave a list of about 170 TCR beta chains associated with cytomegalovirus. Roughly uniform sequencing depth across donors was assumed in presence/absence analyses, although this assumption may not hold. A further reported finding was that TCR beta sequences accurately predicted the HLA-A and HLA-B alleles for most subjects in the first cohort. It was suggested by the authors that the approach could potentially be generalized to other disease states and immunological phenotypes. According to a later genetic analysis, donors in an Asian-associated ancestry cluster had fewer N-insertions in productive TCRs than the approximately 670-donor mean. Most TCR sequences were observed very rarely across donors, whereas some public TCRs were present in many individuals. In vitro tests confirmed that a few of the cytomegalovirus-associated TCR beta chains recognize cytomegalovirus antigens. The classifier was reported to diagnose cytomegalovirus status with high specificity and sensitivity in both the original cohort and the validation cohort.

The library was generated by the immunoSEQ multiplex PCR assay. The multiplex PCR relied on a mix of 60 forward primers for TCR Vbeta segments and 13 reverse primers for TCR Jbeta segments. The CDR3 region of rearranged TCR beta genes was amplified from genomic DNA by a multiplex PCR assay. Amplified TCR beta libraries were sequenced as 87-base-pair reads on the Illumina HiSeq System. For the original study's pipeline: A later analysis tallied 75 million to 95 million unique TCR beta chains across the roughly 610 repertoires, and about 12 million of those chains were shared by two or more donors. Raw reads were error-corrected and collapsed into unique sequences with a nearest-neighbor algorithm that merged closely related sequences to remove PCR and sequencing errors. V, D and J gene segments were assigned by aligning CDR3 sequences to IMGT reference sequences. For a sequence to be retained, a match of at least six nucleotides to both a V gene segment and a J gene segment was required. Rearrangements were called productive when the CDR3 lacked stop codons and stayed in frame with V and J; all others were non-productive. CDR3 was defined by IMGT convention, running from the second conserved V-encoded cysteine to the conserved J-encoded phenylalanine. The earlier analysis of some 550 of the donors excluded any sequence lacking an unambiguous match to a single V gene segment. In an earlier analysis of 587 of the donors, a V segment was called functional when productive rearrangements were above 56.7%, and segregating when the standard deviation between donors exceeded 5%. A statistical classification framework was developed to diagnose cytomegalovirus status using the catalog of TCR beta chain sequences. In a later analysis, TCR nucleotide sequences were compared against IMGT/GENE-DB human TR gene sequences so that V and J genes could be assigned. In a later analysis, CDR3 sequences and most-parsimonious VDJ recombination scenarios were assigned using the TCRdist pipeline. In a later analysis, each TCR beta chain was defined by its CDR3 amino acid sequence together with its V-gene family, and reads lacking a unique V-gene family were excluded. A later analysis removed several hundred highly shared, low-generation-probability nucleotide sequences to deal with suspected cross-contamination and a sequencing artifact. In a later analysis, a clonal expansion index for each public chain was calculated from normalized within-repertoire ranks of inferred template counts. In a later analysis, generation probabilities were computed using a VDJ recombination model fitted to out-of-frame rearrangements, and the results were checked against IGoR. In a later analysis, hypergeometric tests were used to score TCR-TCR, TCR-HLA and TCR-CMV co-occurrence, with a repertoire-size bias correction applied to TCR pairs. To estimate false discovery rates, a later analysis permuted the HLA or CMV assignments 20 times. In a later analysis, co-occurring TCRs were grouped using DBSCAN, and TCRdist sequence similarity was added for clustering within HLA-allele-positive subsets. Co-occurrence clustering excluded repertoires with fewer than 30,000 or more than 120,000 public chains, plus five with anomalous nucleotide sharing. The immuneACCESS repertoire file appears here via TCRdb, limited to in-frame rearrangements. These files lack a portion of the clones; in checked studies, under half of the deficit traces to unresolved V genes, and the cause of the others is not known. That table supplies the V and J calls and clone size; D and trimming were determined from the DNA. The table for this sample lists about 180,000 clones; approximately 80% of them were counted only once. The ten largest make up less than 1.5% of the sample.

The rearranged chain carries TRBV7-3 and TRBJ1-1; 6 matching bases give a weak D call of TRBD1. Sequencing was performed on PBMCs. The receptor was isolated from a girl aged 10 to 17 in good health and CMV-seropositive. CDR3 loop: CASSLKGGSTEAFF. The sequenced DNA is TGTGCCAGCAGCTTAAAAGGGGGAAGCACTGAAGCTTTCTTT.